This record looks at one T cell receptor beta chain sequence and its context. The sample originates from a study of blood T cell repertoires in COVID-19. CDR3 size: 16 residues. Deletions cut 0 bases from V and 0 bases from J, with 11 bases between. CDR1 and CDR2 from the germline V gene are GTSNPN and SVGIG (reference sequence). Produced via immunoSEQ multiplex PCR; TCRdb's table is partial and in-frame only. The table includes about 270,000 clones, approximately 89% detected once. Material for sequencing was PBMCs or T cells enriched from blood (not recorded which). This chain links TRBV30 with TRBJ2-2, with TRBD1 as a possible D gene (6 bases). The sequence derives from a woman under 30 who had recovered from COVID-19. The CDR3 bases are TGTGCCTGGAGTGTCCAGGCAGGGGCGAACACCGGGGAGCTGTTTTTT. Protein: CAWSVQAGANTGELFF.